This TCR beta chain was recorded in a study of T cell changes during pregnancy in multiple sclerosis. Assay used: immunoSEQ multiplex PCR; TCRdb lists only in-frame clones, some missing. The table has roughly 50,000 clones, 80% to 95% seen once. The sequenced sample was peripheral blood, obtained after pregnancy. This receptor was taken from a female donor in good health, enrolled as a control in a pregnancy study.

CDR3 residues: CASRIRDSANTGELFF. CDR3 coding DNA: TGTGCCAGCCGGATAAGGGACAGCGCGAACACCGGGGAGCTGTTTTTT. The chain combines TRBV27 with TRBJ2-2; 7 bases align to TRBD1. Germline CDR1 reads MNHEY; CDR2 reads SMNVEV (reference sequence). J gave up 0 bases and V 8 bases, and 9 bases lay outside the gene matches. This CDR3 spans 16 amino acids.